A single sample is the source of the 20 T cell receptor beta chains below, sequenced in a study of CD8 T cells in Susac syndrome. When the RNA was reverse transcribed, random hexamers were used with an input of roughly 0.45 to 1 ug. TCRdb independently ran MiXCR on the immunoSEQ multiplex PCR reads; one entry per CDR3 protein. The table shows about 180,000 distinct CDR3 sequences, with around 95% occurring only once. Sequences were obtained from CD4+ T cells from PBMCs. These TCRs come from a human donor with multiple sclerosis.

This chain connects TRBV11-3 to TRBJ2-1; 8 bases line up with TRBD2. Germline V gene lookup returns CDR1 SGHNT and CDR2 YENEEA. The CDR3 is 15 residues long. V was clipped by 5 bases and J by 2 bases; unmatched bases: 5. CDR3 coding DNA: TGTGCCAGCAGCCAAGGGCGGGGGGCCTACAATGAGCAGTTCTTC. Translation gives CASSQGRGAYNEQFF.

The rearrangement joins TRBV3-1 to TRBJ1-2; D gene ambiguous. CDR1 is LGHDT, CDR2 YNNKEL, per germline (reference sequence). V was shortened by 1 base and J by 5 bases, with 8 bases between the two germline ends. The CDR3 is made up of 13 amino acids. The CDR3 protein is CASSQGDGYGYTF. In DNA, the CDR3 is TGTGCCAGCAGCCAAGGTGACGGATATGGCTACACCTTC.

The rearrangement uses TRBV14 and TRBJ1-2, with 7 bases fitting TRBD1. Germline V lookup: CDR1 SGHDN, CDR2 FVKESK. V lost 2 bases, J lost 11 bases, and 8 bases stayed unmatched. The CDR3 sequence is 13 residues long. CDR3 bases: TGTGCCAGCAGCCAACTTCAGTCAGGGGGGTACACCTTC. Protein sequence: CASSQLQSGGYTF.

The chain links TRBV12-3 or TRBV12-4 to TRBJ1-6; no reliable D call. V was cut by 5 bases and J by 7 bases, with 12 bases left in between. The CDR3 extends over 14 amino acids. DNA for the CDR3: TGTGCCAGCAGTCTTCCGAGCCCAAATTCACCCCTCCACTTT. Protein: CASSLPSPNSPLHF.

The J gene is TRBJ2-7, the V gene TRBV20-1, with a weak D call TRBD1 (5 bases). Trimming pared 3 bases from V and 5 bases from J, leaving 14 bases between. CDR1 DFQATT and CDR2 SNEGSKA come from the germline V gene (reference sequence). This CDR3 has 13 amino acids. The CDR3 reads CSASGWGMNEQYF. Here the CDR3 DNA reads TGCAGTGCTAGTGGGTGGGGCATGAACGAGCAGTACTTC.

The chain has TRBV29-1 and TRBJ1-1; maybe TRBD1 (6 bases). CDR3 length: 13 residues. Germline V gives CDR1 SQVTM, CDR2 ANQGSEA. The CDR3 here is CIATTGVDTEAFF. CDR3 sequence (DNA): TGCATTGCAACGACAGGTGTGGACACTGAAGCTTTCTTT.

The chain joins TRBV5-6 to TRBJ1-5; TRBD1 might be the D (5 bases). V shed 0 bases and J shed 6 bases, with 10 bases lying between them. Germline assignment: CDR1 SGHDT and CDR2 YYEEEE. The CDR3 totals 14 residues. CDR3: CASSLEGPGQPQHF. CDR3 coding DNA: TGTGCCAGCAGCTTGGAGGGGCCGGGTCAGCCCCAGCATTTT.

This clonotype was counted once. This chain joins TRBV20-1 and TRBJ1-2, with D possibly being TRBD1 (5 bases). CDR1 is DFQATT, CDR2 SNEGSKA, per germline (reference sequence). Trimming took 4 bases from V and 8 from J, leaving 17 bases between them. The CDR3 runs 13 residues. CDR3 sequence: CSAKEDSNRGYTF. The CDR3 DNA reads TGCAGTGCTAAGGAAGACAGCAACCGGGGCTACACCTTC.

The CDR3 DNA sequence: TGTGCCAGCAGCCAGGGGGCGCGAGGACAGCCCCAGCATTTT. Protein product: CASSQGARGQPQHF. The V call is TRBV3-1, the J call TRBJ1-5, with D perhaps matching TRBD1 (6 bases). CDR1 is LGHDT and CDR2 is YNNKEL in the germline V gene (reference sequence). This CDR3 spans 14 amino acids. Between the trimmed V and J ends, which lost 3 bases and 7 bases, there was a span of 13 bases.

The chain uses TRBV4-3 and TRBJ2-3, with D uncertain. V dropped 0 bases and J dropped 1 base, with 11 bases sitting between them. The CDR3 is made up of 16 amino acids. Germline lookup yields CDR1 LGHNA and CDR2 YSLEER. The CDR3 nucleotides are TGCGCCAGCAGCCAAGACCACAACAGACGCACAGATACGCAGTATTTT. This encodes CASSQDHNRRTDTQYF.

The CDR3 is CASSPQREAETQYF. DNA of the CDR3: TGTGCCAGCAGTCCCCAGAGGGAGGCGGAGACCCAGTACTTC. The chain links TRBV12-3 or TRBV12-4 to TRBJ2-5, with a possible D match to TRBD2 (6 bases). The CDR3 is 14 residues long. V was cut by 5 bases and J by 5 bases, with 15 bases left in between.

The rearrangement links TRBV5-1 to TRBJ1-4; a possible D gene is TRBD1 (5 bases). The CDR3 has 15 residues. CDR1 is SGHRS, CDR2 YFSETQ, per germline. The V end lost 0 bases, the J end lost 7 bases, and 13 bases lay between the germline ends. The CDR3 DNA is TGCGCCAGCAGCTTGGAGCGCCGGGGCACTGAAAAACTGTTTTTT. Translated: CASSLERRGTEKLFF.

The rearrangement links TRBV18 to TRBJ1-1, with no clear D. The V end was cut by 3 bases, the J end by 1 base, with 9 bases between. This CDR3 has 14 residues. Germline V gene lookup returns CDR1 KGHSH and CDR2 LQKENI. The CDR3 nucleotides read TGTGCCAGCTCACCGAGGACGGAGAACACTGAAGCTTTCTTT. It specifies CASSPRTENTEAFF.

The genes are TRBV19 and TRBJ1-1; D ambiguous. This CDR3 is built from 12 residues. Germline-derived CDR1 and CDR2 are LNHDA and SQIVND (reference sequence). V shed 9 bases and J shed 1 base, with 9 bases lying between them. In DNA, the CDR3 is TGTGCCAGCTCAGAGCGGAACACTGAAGCTTTCTTT. Amino acids: CASSERNTEAFF.

The CDR3 DNA reads as TGTGCCAGTAGTGGTACGGGGTACTACAATGAGCAGTTCTTC. Translated: CASSGTGYYNEQFF. J is TRBJ2-1 and V is TRBV19, with a possible D match to TRBD2 (5 bases). Trimming took off 5 bases at V and 3 bases at J, with 11 bases between the two ends. This CDR3 has 14 residues. Looked up from germline, CDR1 is LNHDA and CDR2 is SQIVND (reference sequence).

V is TRBV6-2 or TRBV6-3 and J is TRBJ2-4, with 9 nucleotides matching TRBD1. The germline CDR1 and CDR2 sequences are MNHEY and SVGEGT. Losses at the gene ends were 8 bases for V and 8 bases for J; bases not matched to a gene: 13. CDR3 length: 15 amino acids. This chain's CDR3 is CASRRWPDRGHIQYF. The CDR3 nucleotides read TGTGCCAGCCGAAGATGGCCGGACAGGGGCCACATTCAGTACTTC.

The rearrangement joins TRBV30 to TRBJ1-2, with D perhaps TRBD1 (5 bases). The CDR3 is 15 amino acids. V was clipped by 2 bases and J by 2 bases, with 15 bases between them. In germline, CDR1 is GTSNPN, CDR2 SVGIG (reference sequence). The CDR3 sequence is CAWSRSWGDNYGYTF. The CDR3 bases are TGTGCCTGGAGTCGGAGCTGGGGGGACAACTATGGCTACACCTTC.

The rearrangement links TRBV29-1 to TRBJ1-2; 9 bases line up with TRBD1. Germline CDR1 is SQVTM and CDR2 is ANQGSEA. This CDR3 contains 13 residues. V lost 7 bases to trimming and J lost 8 bases; unmatched junction nucleotides: 11. DNA for the CDR3: TGCAGCGCCACGCCGGGACAGGGTGGGGGCTACACCTTC. It codes for CSATPGQGGGYTF.

J is TRBJ1-1 and V is TRBV11-2; 7 nucleotides line up with TRBD1. The CDR3 covers 14 residues. V shed 6 bases and J 0 bases; nucleotides not matched to a gene: 4. Per germline, CDR1 SGHAT and CDR2 FQNNGV. The chain's CDR3 is CASSYRGLNTEAFF. In nucleotides, the CDR3 is TGTGCCAGCAGTTACAGGGGCTTGAACACTGAAGCTTTCTTT.

CDR3 in amino acids: CASSPPGRYGYTF. Written as DNA, the CDR3 is TGTGCCAGCTCACCACCAGGGCGCTATGGCTACACCTTC. V usage is TRBV18 and J usage is TRBJ1-2, with D uncertain. This CDR3 has 13 residues. Trimming took 0 bases from V and 4 from J, leaving 6 bases between them. Germline V gene lookup returns CDR1 KGHSH and CDR2 LQKENI.